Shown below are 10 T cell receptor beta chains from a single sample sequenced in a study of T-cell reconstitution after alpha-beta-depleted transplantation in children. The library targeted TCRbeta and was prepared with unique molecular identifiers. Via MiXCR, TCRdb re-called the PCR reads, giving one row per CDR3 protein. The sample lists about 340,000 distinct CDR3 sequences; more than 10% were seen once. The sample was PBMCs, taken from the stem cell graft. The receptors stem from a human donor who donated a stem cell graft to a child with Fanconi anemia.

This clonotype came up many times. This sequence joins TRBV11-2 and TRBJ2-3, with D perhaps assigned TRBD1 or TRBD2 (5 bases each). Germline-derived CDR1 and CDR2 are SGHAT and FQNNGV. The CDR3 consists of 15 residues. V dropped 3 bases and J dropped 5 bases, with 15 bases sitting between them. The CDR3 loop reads CASSFGQGVGDTQYF. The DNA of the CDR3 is TGTGCCAGCAGCTTTGGGCAGGGAGTGGGAGATACGCAGTATTTT.

In DNA, the CDR3 is TGCGCCAGCAGCGCCAGTGGATTTAACTATGGCTACACCTTC. Translation gives CASSASGFNYGYTF. The rearrangement links TRBV5-1 to TRBJ1-2; the D is unclear. CDR1 SGHRS and CDR2 YFSETQ come from the germline V gene. V was trimmed by 4 bases and J by 1 base, leaving 11 bases between them. This CDR3 is built from 14 residues.

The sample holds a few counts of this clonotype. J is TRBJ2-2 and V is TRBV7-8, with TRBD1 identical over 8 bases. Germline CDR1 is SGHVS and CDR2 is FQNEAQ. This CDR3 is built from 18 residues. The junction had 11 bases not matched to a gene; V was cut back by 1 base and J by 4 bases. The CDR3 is CASSLVGGQGGSTGELFF. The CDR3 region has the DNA TGTGCCAGCAGCTTAGTTGGTGGACAGGGAGGAAGCACCGGGGAGCTGTTTTTT.

The CDR3 reads CASSYSVISNQPQHF. The CDR3 DNA reads as TGTGCCAGCAGTTACTCGGTCATCAGCAATCAGCCCCAGCATTTT. The V and J genes are TRBV6-5 and TRBJ1-5; D not resolved. The V end was cut by 0 bases, the J end by 1 base, with 7 bases between. The CDR3 runs to 15 residues. The germline gives CDR1 MNHEY, CDR2 SVGAGI.

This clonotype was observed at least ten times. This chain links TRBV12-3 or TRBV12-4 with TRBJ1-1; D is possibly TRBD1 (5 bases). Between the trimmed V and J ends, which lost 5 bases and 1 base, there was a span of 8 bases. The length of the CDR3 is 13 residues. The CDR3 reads CASSRDGNTEAFF. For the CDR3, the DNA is TGTGCCAGCAGTCGGGACGGGAACACTGAAGCTTTCTTT.

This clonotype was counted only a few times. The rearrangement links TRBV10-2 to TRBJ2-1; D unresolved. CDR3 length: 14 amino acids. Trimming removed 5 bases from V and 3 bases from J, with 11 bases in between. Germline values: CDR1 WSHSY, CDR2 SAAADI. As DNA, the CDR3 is TGCGCCAGCAGTCTTGAGACCCGCTACAATGAGCAGTTCTTC. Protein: CASSLETRYNEQFF.

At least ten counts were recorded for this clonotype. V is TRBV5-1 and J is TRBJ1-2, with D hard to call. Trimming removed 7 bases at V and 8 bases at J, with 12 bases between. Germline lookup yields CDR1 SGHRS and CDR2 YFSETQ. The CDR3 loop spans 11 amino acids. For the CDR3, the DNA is TGCGCCAGCGGCTCAGGTGGGGGCTACACCTTC. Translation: CASGSGGGYTF.

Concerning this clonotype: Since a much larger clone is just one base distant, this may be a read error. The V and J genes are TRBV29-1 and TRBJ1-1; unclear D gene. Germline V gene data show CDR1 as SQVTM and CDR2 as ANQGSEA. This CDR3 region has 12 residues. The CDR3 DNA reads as TGCAGCGTGGGCCCTTCGAACACTGAAGCTTCCTTT. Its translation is CSVGPSNTEASF. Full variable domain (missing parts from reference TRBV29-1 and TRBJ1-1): SAVISQKPSRDICQRGTSLTIQCQVDSQVTMMFWYRQQPGQSLTLIATANQGSEATYESGFVIDKFPISRPNLTFSTLTVSNMSPEDSSIYLCSVGPSNTEASFGQGTRLTVV.

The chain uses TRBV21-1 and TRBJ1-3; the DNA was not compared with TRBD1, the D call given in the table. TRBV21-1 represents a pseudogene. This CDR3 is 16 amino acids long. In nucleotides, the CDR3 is TGTGCCTACTTGGACAGGGAGGCTTTGAGTGGAAACACCATATATTTT. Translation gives CAYLDREALSGNTIYF.

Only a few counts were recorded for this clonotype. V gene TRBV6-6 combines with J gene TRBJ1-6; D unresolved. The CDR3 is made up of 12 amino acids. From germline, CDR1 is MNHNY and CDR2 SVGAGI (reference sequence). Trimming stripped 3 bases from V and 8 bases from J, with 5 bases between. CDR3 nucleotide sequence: TGTGCCAGCAGTTATGTGGATTCACCCCTCCACTTT. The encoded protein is CASSYVDSPLHF.